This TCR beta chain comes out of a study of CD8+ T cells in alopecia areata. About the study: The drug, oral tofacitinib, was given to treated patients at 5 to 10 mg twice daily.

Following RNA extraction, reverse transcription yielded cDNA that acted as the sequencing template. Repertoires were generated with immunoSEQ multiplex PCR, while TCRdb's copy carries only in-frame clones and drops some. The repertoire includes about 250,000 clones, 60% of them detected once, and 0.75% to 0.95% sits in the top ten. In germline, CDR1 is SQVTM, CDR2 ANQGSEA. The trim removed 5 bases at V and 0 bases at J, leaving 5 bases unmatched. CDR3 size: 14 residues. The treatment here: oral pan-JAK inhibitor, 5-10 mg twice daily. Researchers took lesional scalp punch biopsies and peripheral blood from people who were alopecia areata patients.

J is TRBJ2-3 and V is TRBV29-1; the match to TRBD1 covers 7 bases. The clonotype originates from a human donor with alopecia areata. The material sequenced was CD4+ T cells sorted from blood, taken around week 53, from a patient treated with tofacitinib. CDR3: CSVTAGGSTDTQYF. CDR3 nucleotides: TGCAGCGTTACGGCAGGGGGTAGCACAGATACGCAGTATTTT.